This TCR beta chain appears in the sequencing data of a study of metastatic and nonmetastatic thyroid tumors. Findings of the study overall: In both blood and tumor samples, TCR beta diversity was reported significantly higher for malignant than benign nodules.

Until they underwent thyroid surgery, no patient had received any treatment. TCRdb re-clonotyped the PCR reads through MiXCR. The sample includes 31,000 or so clones, 17% seen only once; the top ten take about 5%. The germline V gene encodes CDR1 MNHEY and CDR2 SVGEGT. Trimming removed 7 bases from V and 4 bases from J, with 19 bases in between. The CDR3 has 15 amino acids. This clone has a handful of counts. Antigen unknown. This sequence joins TRBV6-2 or TRBV6-3 and TRBJ1-2; D might be TRBD1 (5 bases). What was sequenced was blood. The clonotype comes from a female donor with papillary thyroid cancer or a benign thyroid nodule (not recorded which). Some clones in this sample may be carry-over from other donors' samples. The CDR3 sequence: CASTKDGTSFYGYTF. The DNA of the CDR3 is TGTGCCAGCACAAAGGACGGGACCTCTTTCTATGGCTACACCTTC.